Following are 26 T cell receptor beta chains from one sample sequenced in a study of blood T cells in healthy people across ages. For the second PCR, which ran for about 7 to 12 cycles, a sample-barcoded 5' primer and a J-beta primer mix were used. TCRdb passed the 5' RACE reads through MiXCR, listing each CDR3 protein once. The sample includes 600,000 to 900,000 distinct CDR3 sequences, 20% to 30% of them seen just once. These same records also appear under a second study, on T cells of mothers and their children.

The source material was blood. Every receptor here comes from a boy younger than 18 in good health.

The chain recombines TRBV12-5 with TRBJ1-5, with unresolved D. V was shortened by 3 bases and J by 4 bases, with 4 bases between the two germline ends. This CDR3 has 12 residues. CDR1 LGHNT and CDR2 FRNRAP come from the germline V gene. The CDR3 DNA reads TGTGCTAGTGGTTTCCCGAATCAGCCCCAGCATTTT. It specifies CASGFPNQPQHF.

The DNA for the CDR3 is TGTGCCAGCTCACCACAACGGGCGAAGGAAGAGACCCAGTACTTC. Translating gives CASSPQRAKEETQYF. This sequence joins TRBV18 and TRBJ2-5; D not resolved. Trimming took 1 base from V and 3 from J, leaving 12 bases between them. CDR1 is KGHSH, CDR2 LQKENI, per germline. The CDR3 sequence is 15 residues long.

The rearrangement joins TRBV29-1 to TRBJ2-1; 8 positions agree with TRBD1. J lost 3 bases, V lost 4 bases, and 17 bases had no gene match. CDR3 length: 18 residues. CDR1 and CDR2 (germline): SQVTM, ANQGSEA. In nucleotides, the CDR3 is TGCAGCGTTGTCCTGACAGGGGCAAAGGGCGCTTACTACAATGAGCAGTTCTTC. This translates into CSVVLTGAKGAYYNEQFF.

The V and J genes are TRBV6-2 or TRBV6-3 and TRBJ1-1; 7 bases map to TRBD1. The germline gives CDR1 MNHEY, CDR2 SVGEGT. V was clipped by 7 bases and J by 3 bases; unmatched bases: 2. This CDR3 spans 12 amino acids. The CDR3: CASKTGDTEAFF. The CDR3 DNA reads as TGTGCCAGCAAAACAGGGGACACTGAAGCTTTCTTT.

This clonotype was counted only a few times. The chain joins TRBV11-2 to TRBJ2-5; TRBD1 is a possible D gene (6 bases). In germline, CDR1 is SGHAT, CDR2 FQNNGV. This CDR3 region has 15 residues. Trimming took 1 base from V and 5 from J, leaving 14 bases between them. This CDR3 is CASSLGGTQGETQYF. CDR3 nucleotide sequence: TGTGCCAGCAGCTTAGGGGGGACCCAGGGGGAGACCCAGTACTTC.

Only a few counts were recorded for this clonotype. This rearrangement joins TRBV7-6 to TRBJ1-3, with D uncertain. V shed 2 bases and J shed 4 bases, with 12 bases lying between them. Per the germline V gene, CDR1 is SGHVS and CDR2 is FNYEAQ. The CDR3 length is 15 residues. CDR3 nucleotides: TGTGCCAGCAGCTTACTCCGGGGAACGGGAAACACCATATATTTT. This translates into CASSLLRGTGNTIYF.

Written as DNA, the CDR3 is TGCGCCAGCAGCTGGAGGGACCAGCACCTGAACGAGCAGTACTTC. This encodes CASSWRDQHLNEQYF. The V and J genes are TRBV5-1 and TRBJ2-5, with D possibly being TRBD2 (6 bases). With the DNA end fitting TRBJ2-7 better, the J assignment may be wrong. Germline-derived CDR1 and CDR2 are SGHRS and YFSETQ. The CDR3 runs to 15 residues.

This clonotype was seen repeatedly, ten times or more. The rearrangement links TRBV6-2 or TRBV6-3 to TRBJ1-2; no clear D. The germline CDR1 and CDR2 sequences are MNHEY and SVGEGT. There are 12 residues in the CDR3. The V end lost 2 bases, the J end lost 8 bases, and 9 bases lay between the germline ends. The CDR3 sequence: CASSYLVGGYTF. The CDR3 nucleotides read TGTGCCAGCAGTTACCTGGTGGGAGGCTACACCTTC.

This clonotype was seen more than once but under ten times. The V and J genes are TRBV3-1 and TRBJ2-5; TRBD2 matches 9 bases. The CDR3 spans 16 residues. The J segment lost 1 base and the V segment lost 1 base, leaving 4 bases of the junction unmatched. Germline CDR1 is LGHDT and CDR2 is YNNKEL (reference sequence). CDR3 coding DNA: TGTGCCAGCAGCCAAGGGGCAGCGGGGGGCCAAGAGACCCAGTACTTC. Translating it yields CASSQGAAGGQETQYF.

Here the CDR3 reads CSVDTTLNYGYTF. The DNA of the CDR3 is TGCAGCGTTGACACCACTCTTAACTATGGCTACACCTTC. The V and J genes are TRBV29-1 and TRBJ1-2; no firm D call. Germline V gene sequence: CDR1 SQVTM, CDR2 ANQGSEA. Trimming removed 3 bases from V and 1 base from J, with 9 bases in between. CDR3 length: 13 residues.

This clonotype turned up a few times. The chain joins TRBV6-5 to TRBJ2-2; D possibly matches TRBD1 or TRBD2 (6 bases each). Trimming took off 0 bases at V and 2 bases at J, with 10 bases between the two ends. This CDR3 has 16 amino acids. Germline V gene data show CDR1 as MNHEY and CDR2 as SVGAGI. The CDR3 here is CASSYSGGPNTGELFF. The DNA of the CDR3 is TGTGCCAGCAGTTACTCGGGGGGCCCTAACACCGGGGAGCTGTTTTTT.

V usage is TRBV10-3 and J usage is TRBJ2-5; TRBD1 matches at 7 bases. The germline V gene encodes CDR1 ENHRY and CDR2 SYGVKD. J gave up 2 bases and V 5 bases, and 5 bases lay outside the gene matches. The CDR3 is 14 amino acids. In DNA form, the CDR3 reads TGTGCCATCAGTACCGGGACAGCTCAAGAGACCCAGTACTTC. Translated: CAISTGTAQETQYF.

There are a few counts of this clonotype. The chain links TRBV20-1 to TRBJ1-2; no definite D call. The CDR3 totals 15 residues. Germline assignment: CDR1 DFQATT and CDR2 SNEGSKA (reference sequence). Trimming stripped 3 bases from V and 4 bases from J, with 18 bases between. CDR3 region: CSASPRGAGGYGYTF. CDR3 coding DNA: TGCAGTGCTAGTCCGCGCGGTGCGGGAGGCTATGGCTACACCTTC.

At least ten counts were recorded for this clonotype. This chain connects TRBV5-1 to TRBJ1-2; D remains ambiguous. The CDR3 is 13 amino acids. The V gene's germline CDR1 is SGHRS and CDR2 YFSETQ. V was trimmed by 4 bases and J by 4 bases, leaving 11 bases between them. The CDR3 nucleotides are TGCGCCAGCAGCCCCGGGTCTTCCTATGGCTACACCTTC. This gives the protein CASSPGSSYGYTF.

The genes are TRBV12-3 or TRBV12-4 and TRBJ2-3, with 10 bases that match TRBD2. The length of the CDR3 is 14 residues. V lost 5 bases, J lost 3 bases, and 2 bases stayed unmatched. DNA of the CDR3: TGTGCCAGCAGTAAACTAGCGGGGACAGATACGCAGTATTTT. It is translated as CASSKLAGTDTQYF.

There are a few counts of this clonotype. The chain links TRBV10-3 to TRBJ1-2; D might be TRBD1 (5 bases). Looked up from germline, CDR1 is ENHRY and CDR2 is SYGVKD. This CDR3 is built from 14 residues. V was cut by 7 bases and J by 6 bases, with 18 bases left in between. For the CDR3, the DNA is TGTGCCATCACCCGAACGGGGGGGTTTGATGGCTACACCTTC. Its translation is CAITRTGGFDGYTF.

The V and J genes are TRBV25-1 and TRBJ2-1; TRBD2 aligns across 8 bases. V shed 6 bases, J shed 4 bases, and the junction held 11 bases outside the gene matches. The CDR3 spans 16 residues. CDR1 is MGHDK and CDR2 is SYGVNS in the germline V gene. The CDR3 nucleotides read TGTGCCAGCAGGGGGGGCAGCGGGGGTTCTTACAATGAGCAGTTCTTC. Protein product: CASRGGSGGSYNEQFF.

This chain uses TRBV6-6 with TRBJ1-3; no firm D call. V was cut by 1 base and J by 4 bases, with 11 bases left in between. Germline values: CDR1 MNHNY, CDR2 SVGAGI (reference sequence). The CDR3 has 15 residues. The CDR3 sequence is CASSYFRDQGNTIYF. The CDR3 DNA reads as TGTGCCAGCAGTTACTTTCGGGATCAAGGAAACACCATATATTTT.

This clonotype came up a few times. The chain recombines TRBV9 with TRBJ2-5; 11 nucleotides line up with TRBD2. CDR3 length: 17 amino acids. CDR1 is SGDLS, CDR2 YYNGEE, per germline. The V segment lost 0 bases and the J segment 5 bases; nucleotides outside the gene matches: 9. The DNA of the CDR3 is TGTGCCAGCAGCGTAGCCCCGGGACTAGCGGTTCGGGAGACCCAGTACTTC. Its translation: CASSVAPGLAVRETQYF. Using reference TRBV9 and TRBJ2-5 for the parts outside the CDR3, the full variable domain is DSGVTQTPKHLITATGQRVTLRCSPRSGDLSVYWYQQSLDQGLQFLIQYYNGEERAKGNILERFSAQQFPDLHSELNLSSLELGDSALYFCASSVAPGLAVRETQYFGPGTRLLVL.

The CDR3 DNA sequence: TGTGCCAGCAGCCCCTCACCGGGACAGGGGGCGCCTGAAGCTTTCTTT. It translates to CASSPSPGQGAPEAFF. V usage is TRBV27 and J usage is TRBJ1-1, with 12 bases aligning to TRBD1. Trimming removed 6 bases from V and 6 bases from J; junction bases left unmatched: 11. The CDR3 loop spans 16 amino acids. Per the germline V gene, CDR1 is MNHEY and CDR2 is SMNVEV (reference sequence).

The CDR3 is CASSHRAKDGNTGELFF. The CDR3 DNA sequence: TGCGCCAGCAGCCACCGCGCAAAAGACGGGAACACCGGGGAGCTGTTTTTT. The chain links TRBV4-1 to TRBJ2-2; no clear D gene. The CDR3 runs 17 residues. Per the germline V gene, CDR1 is MGHRA and CDR2 is YSYEKL. V lost 3 bases to trimming and J lost 1 base, with 15 bases between them.

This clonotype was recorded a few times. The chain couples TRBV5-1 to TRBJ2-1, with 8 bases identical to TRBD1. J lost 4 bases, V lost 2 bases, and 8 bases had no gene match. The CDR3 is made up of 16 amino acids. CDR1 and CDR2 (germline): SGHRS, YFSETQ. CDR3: CASSLGAGGAYNEQFF. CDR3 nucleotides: TGCGCCAGCAGCTTAGGGGCAGGGGGCGCTTACAATGAGCAGTTCTTC.

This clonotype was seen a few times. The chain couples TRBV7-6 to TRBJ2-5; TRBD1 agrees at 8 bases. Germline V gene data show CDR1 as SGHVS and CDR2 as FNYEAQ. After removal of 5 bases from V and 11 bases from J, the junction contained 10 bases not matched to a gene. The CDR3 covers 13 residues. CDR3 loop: CASSLRQGSEQYF. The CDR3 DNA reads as TGTGCCAGCAGCCTCCGACAGGGGTCGGAGCAGTACTTC.

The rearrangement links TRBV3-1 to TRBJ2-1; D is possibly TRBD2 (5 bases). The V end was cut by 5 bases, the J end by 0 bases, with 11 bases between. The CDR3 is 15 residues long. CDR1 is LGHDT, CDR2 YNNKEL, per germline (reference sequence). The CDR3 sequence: CASSYRTGSYNEQFF. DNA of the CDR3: TGTGCCAGCAGCTATCGGACTGGCTCCTACAATGAGCAGTTCTTC.

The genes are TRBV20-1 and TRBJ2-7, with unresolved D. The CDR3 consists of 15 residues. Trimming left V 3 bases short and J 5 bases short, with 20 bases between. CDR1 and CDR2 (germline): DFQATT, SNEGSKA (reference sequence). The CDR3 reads CSARGPTTRGNEQYF. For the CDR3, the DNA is TGCAGTGCTAGGGGCCCCACCACCCGAGGCAACGAGCAGTACTTC.

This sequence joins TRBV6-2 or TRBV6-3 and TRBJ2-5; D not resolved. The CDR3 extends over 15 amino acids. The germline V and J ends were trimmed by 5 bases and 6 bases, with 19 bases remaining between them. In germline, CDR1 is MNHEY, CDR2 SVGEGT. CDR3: CASSARGETMKTQYF. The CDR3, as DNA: TGTGCCAGCAGTGCCCGAGGAGAAACTATGAAGACCCAGTACTTC.